Listed below are T cell receptor beta chains from one sample, sequenced in a study of blood T cells in healthy people across ages. Each CDR3 protein gets one entry after TCRdb re-called the 5' RACE reads with MiXCR. The data contain 450,000 to 650,000 distinct CDR3 sequences, less than 25% of them singletons. This sample was shared with a second study, whose subject was T cells of mothers and their children.

Sequenced sample: blood. These receptors originate from a boy between 10 and 17 years old in good health. Both conserved end residues are part of each CDR3. D genes are given only for firm matches. The size entry is marked missing in some rows and otherwise reads once, few, many or a size class.

D gene	clone size	V gene	J gene	CDR3 protein	CDR3 DNA
TRBD2	few	TRBV24-1	TRBJ2-3	CATSEGGTTDTQYF	TGTGCCACCAGTGAGGGGGGGACTACAGATACGCAGTATTTT
TRBD2	few	TRBV6-5	TRBJ2-5	CASSYGSREGWLETQYF	TGTGCCAGCAGTTACGGCTCGCGGGAGGGATGGTTGGAGACCCAGTACTTC
TRBD1	many	TRBV27	TRBJ1-2	CASSYRDRGGGYTF	TGTGCCAGCAGCTACCGGGACAGGGGTGGGGGCTACACCTTC
.	once	TRBV5-4	TRBJ1-1	CASSPGRLDNTEAFF	TGTGCCAGCAGCCCGGGGCGACTGGACAACACTGAAGCTTTCTTT
TRBD1	.	TRBV28	TRBJ2-5	CARSFSPTGGETQYF	TGTGCCCGCAGTTTCTCCCCGACAGGGGGGGAGACCCAGTACTTC
.	.	TRBV28	TRBJ1-4	CASSQTQGPTTNEKLFF	TGTGCCAGCAGCCAGACCCAGGGGCCAACAACTAATGAAAAACTGTTTTTT
.	.	TRBV6-5	TRBJ1-2	CASSHRRVTNYGYTF	TGTGCCAGCAGCCATAGGCGTGTCACCAACTATGGCTACACCTTC
TRBD1	many	TRBV5-1	TRBJ2-7	CASSLGDRGLLEQYF	TGCGCCAGCAGCTTGGGGGACAGAGGCCTCTTAGAGCAGTACTTC
.	.	TRBV9	TRBJ2-5	CASSVEGHRQETQYF	TGTGCCAGCAGCGTAGAGGGACACCGACAAGAGACCCAGTACTTC
TRBD1	once	TRBV6-5	TRBJ1-6	CASSLSSQGRNSPLHF	TGTGCCAGCAGTCTCTCCTCACAGGGGCGGAATTCACCCCTCCACTTT
.	.	TRBV28	TRBJ2-5	CATTSRETQYF	TGTGCCACCACTTCTAGGGAGACCCAGTACTTC
.	few	TRBV27	TRBJ1-2	CATGSLSNYGYTF	TGTGCCACCGGCAGCCTCTCTAACTATGGCTACACCTTC
TRBD2	.	TRBV10-3	TRBJ2-3	CAISETSGGAGGDTQYF	TGTGCCATCAGTGAGACTAGCGGGGGGGCTGGTGGAGATACGCAGTATTTT
.	few	TRBV6-5	TRBJ2-7	CASSYGQLSSSYEQYF	TGTGCCAGCAGTTACGGGCAGTTATCGAGCTCCTACGAGCAGTACTTC
.	.	TRBV7-2	TRBJ2-1	CASSLGQGGAYNEQFF	TGTGCCAGCAGCTTAGGTCAGGGGGGGGCCTACAATGAGCAGTTCTTC
TRBD1	few	TRBV5-1	TRBJ2-7	CASRRNGQGDYEQYF	TGCGCCAGCAGACGAAACGGACAGGGGGACTACGAGCAGTACTTC
.	.	TRBV30	TRBJ1-1	CAWTVMGAGYTEAFF	TGTGCCTGGACCGTGATGGGGGCGGGGTACACTGAAGCTTTCTTT
.	few	TRBV20-1	TRBJ1-4	CSARDWGQGRIEKLFF	TGCAGTGCTAGAGATTGGGGGCAGGGGCGAATTGAAAAACTGTTTTTT
TRBD2	.	TRBV5-6	TRBJ2-7	CAGSFVREGSYEQYF	TGTGCCGGCAGCTTTGTGCGGGAGGGATCCTACGAGCAGTACTTC
TRBD2	.	TRBV12-3/TRBV12-4	TRBJ2-1	CASSRTSARHNEQFF	TGTGCCAGCAGCCGGACTAGCGCCAGACACAATGAGCAGTTCTTC
TRBD2	.	TRBV20-1	TRBJ2-1	CSASAASGRGDQFF	TGCAGTGCTAGTGCGGCTAGCGGGAGAGGTGATCAGTTCTTC
.	few	TRBV7-9	TRBJ2-7	CASSPWRGNEQYF	TGTGCCAGCAGCCCGTGGCGGGGAAACGAGCAGTACTTC
.	few	TRBV20-1	TRBJ1-3	CSAGAGSGNTIYF	TGCAGTGCTGGGGCAGGTTCTGGAAACACCATATATTTT
TRBD1	.	TRBV6-1	TRBJ1-1	CASSTFFNWDRGRFTEAFF	TGTGCCAGCAGTACCTTTTTTAATTGGGACAGGGGAAGATTCACTGAAGCTTTCTTT
.	.	TRBV6-2/TRBV6-3	TRBJ1-1	CASSYGEQGGTEASF	TGTGCCAGCAGTTACGGGGAACAGGGTGGCACTGAAGCTTCCTTT
.	few	TRBV18	TRBJ2-1	CASSRTESNEQFF	TGTGCCAGCTCGAGAACAGAAAGCAATGAGCAGTTCTTC
.	.	TRBV20-1	TRBJ2-7	CSARVDGYEQYF	TGCAGTGCTAGAGTCGACGGTTACGAGCAGTACTTC
.	.	TRBV2	TRBJ2-7	CASSEITGKGSYEQYF	TGTGCCAGCAGTGAAATAACGGGAAAGGGATCCTACGAGCAGTACTTC
TRBD2	.	TRBV20-1	TRBJ2-5	CSARDLLGLAGVETQYF	TGCAGTGCTAGAGACCTACTGGGACTAGCGGGAGTAGAGACCCAGTACTTC
.	many	TRBV6-6	TRBJ2-7	CASSSRRTTYEQYF	TGTGCCAGCAGCTCTCGCCGGACAACCTACGAGCAGTACTTC
TRBD1	many	TRBV9	TRBJ1-4	CASSVETGGLEKLFF	TGTGCCAGCAGCGTAGAAACAGGGGGCCTTGAAAAACTGTTTTTT
.	.	TRBV14	TRBJ2-5	CASSSQTRKETQYF	TGTGCCAGCAGTAGCCAAACCCGAAAGGAGACCCAGTACTTC
TRBD1	.	TRBV4-1	TRBJ2-7	CASSQAPGQRSSYEQYF	TGCGCCAGCAGCCAAGCTCCGGGACAGAGGAGCTCCTACGAGCAGTACTTC
.	.	TRBV6-5	TRBJ2-6	CASSPRGASSGANVLTF	TGTGCCAGCAGCCCCAGGGGTGCGAGCTCTGGGGCCAACGTCCTGACTTTC
.	many	TRBV4-3	TRBJ2-5	CASSPKWGETQYF	TGCGCCAGCAGCCCCAAGTGGGGAGAGACCCAGTACTTC
.	few	TRBV7-2	TRBJ1-1	CASSLVLLMNTEAFF	TGTGCCAGCAGCTTAGTTCTCTTAATGAACACTGAAGCTTTCTTT
.	.	TRBV7-8	TRBJ2-1	CASSLGAKSSYNEQFF	TGTGCCAGCAGCTTAGGAGCCAAAAGCTCCTACAATGAGCAGTTCTTC
.	few	TRBV12-3/TRBV12-4	TRBJ2-7	CASSSMSHEQYF	TGTGCCAGCAGTTCCATGTCCCACGAGCAGTACTTC
.	.	TRBV20-1	TRBJ2-1	CSAKTPPKEQFF	TGCAGTGCAAAGACACCCCCTAAGGAGCAGTTCTTC
TRBD2	.	TRBV10-3	TRBJ2-4	CAIGESVGGRGNIQYF	TGTGCCATCGGTGAGTCGGTGGGGGGGAGAGGAAACATTCAGTACTTC
.	.	TRBV28	TRBJ1-5	CASSCPHSALHNYYSNQPQHF	TGTGCCAGCAGTTGCCCCCACAGCGCCCTTCACAATTATTATAGCAATCAGCCCCAGCATTTT
TRBD1	few	TRBV5-6	TRBJ2-7	CASSSTGGGNEQYF	TGTGCCAGCAGCTCGACAGGGGGCGGCAACGAGCAGTACTTC
TRBD2	.	TRBV9	TRBJ2-5	CASSSGQRGETQYF	TGTGCCAGCAGCTCCGGACAGCGGGGGGAGACCCAGTACTTC
.	.	TRBV7-9	TRBJ2-7	CASSQRDGPYEQYF	TGTGCCAGCAGCCAAAGGGACGGGCCCTACGAGCAGTACTTC
.	.	TRBV14	TRBJ1-6	CASSQKRSAGIHSPLHF	TGTGCCAGCAGCCAAAAGAGGTCCGCGGGGATACATTCACCCCTCCACTTT
TRBD2	few	TRBV5-1	TRBJ2-1	CASSLVAGANEQFF	TGCGCCAGCAGCTTGGTAGCGGGAGCCAATGAGCAGTTCTTC
.	.	TRBV27	TRBJ1-2	CASSDRLSDYGYTF	TGTGCCAGCAGCGACAGGCTCTCGGACTATGGCTACACCTTC
TRBD2	.	TRBV19	TRBJ2-7	CASSMGGSIHEQYF	TGTGCCAGTAGTATGGGAGGGTCCATCCACGAGCAGTACTTC
.	.	TRBV20-1	TRBJ2-7	CSARDREASYEQYF	TGCAGTGCTAGAGATCGCGAAGCGAGCTACGAGCAGTACTTC
TRBD2	once	TRBV5-4	TRBJ2-1	CASSRTGGLNEQFF	TGTGCCAGCAGCAGAACGGGGGGGCTCAATGAGCAGTTCTTC
.	once	TRBV3-1	TRBJ1-5	CASSQGKEPQHF	TGTGCCAGCAGCCAGGGAAAGGAGCCCCAGCATTTT
.	few	TRBV7-8	TRBJ2-2	CASLPRSFTGELFF	TGTGCCAGCTTGCCGCGGAGCTTCACCGGGGAGCTGTTTTTT
TRBD1	many	TRBV29-1	TRBJ2-7	CSVEFFRGQGAYEQYF	TGCAGCGTTGAGTTTTTCCGGGGACAGGGGGCCTACGAGCAGTACTTC
.	.	TRBV7-9	TRBJ1-2	CASSSTERTLYGYTF	TGTGCCAGCAGCTCGACAGAGAGAACTCTCTATGGCTACACCTTC
.	.	TRBV19	TRBJ2-1	CASSISGNTYNEQFF	TGTGCCAGTAGTATCTCCGGTAACACCTACAATGAGCAGTTCTTC